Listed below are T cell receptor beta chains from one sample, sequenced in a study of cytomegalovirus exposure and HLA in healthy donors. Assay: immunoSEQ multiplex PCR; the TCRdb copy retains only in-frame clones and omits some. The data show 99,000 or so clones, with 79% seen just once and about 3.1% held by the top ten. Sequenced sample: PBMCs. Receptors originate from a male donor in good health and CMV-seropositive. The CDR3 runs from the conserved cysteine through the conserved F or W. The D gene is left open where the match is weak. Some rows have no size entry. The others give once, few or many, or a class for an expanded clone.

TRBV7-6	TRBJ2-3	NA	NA	TGTGCCAGCAGCCCAACATATGCAGATACGCAGTATTTT	CASSPTYADTQYF
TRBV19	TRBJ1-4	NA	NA	TGTGCCAGTACCACCTTAACAGGGATTAGCCGACGGGAAAAACTGTTTTTT	CASTTLTGISRREKLFF
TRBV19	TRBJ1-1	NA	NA	TGTGCCACGGGTGGGGGGAGTGAAGCTTTCTTT	CATGGGSEAFF
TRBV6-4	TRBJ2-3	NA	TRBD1	TGTGCCAGCAGTGACCAGGGGGCGGGCACAGATACGCAGTATTTT	CASSDQGAGTDTQYF
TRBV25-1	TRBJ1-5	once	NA	TGTGCCAGCAGTGAATGGGCAGGGGCCCTCAGCAATCAGCCCCAGCATTTT	CASSEWAGALSNQPQHF
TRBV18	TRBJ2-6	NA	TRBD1	TGTGCCAGCTCCGGGACAGGGACCTCTGGGGCCAACGTCCTGACTTTC	CASSGTGTSGANVLTF
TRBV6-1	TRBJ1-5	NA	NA	TGTGCCAGCAGGGAATTTCAGGGGTGGGATCAGCCCCAGCATTTT	CASREFQGWDQPQHF
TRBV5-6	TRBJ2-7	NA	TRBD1	TGTGCCAGCAGCTTGGATGACAGGGGTTACGAGCAGTACTTC	CASSLDDRGYEQYF
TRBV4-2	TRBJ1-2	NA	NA	TGTGCCAGCAGCCAAGCGGGGGGCCCCTATGGCTACACCTTC	CASSQAGGPYGYTF
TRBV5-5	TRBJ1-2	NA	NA	TGTGCCAGCAGCTTGGAGGTAGGGCAGGGGAGCTACACCTTC	CASSLEVGQGSYTF
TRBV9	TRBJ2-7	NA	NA	TGTGCCAGCAGCGTAGATTGGGACGGGAGCTCCTACGAGCAGTACTTC	CASSVDWDGSSYEQYF
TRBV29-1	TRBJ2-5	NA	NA	TGCAGCGTTGAGAGGGCGTTCCAAGAGACCCAGTACTTC	CSVERAFQETQYF
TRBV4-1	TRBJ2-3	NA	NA	TGCGCCAGCAGCCAAGATCGGGGGTCAGATACGCAGTATTTT	CASSQDRGSDTQYF
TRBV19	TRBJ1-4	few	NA	TGTGCCAGTAGTATTGGGCTGGATTCAACTAATGAAAAACTGTTTTTT	CASSIGLDSTNEKLFF
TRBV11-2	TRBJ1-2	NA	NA	TGTGCCAGCAGCCTTCAACAGGGTAATGGCTACACCTTC	CASSLQQGNGYTF
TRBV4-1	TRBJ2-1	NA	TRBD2	TGCGCCAGCAGCCAAGAAATAGCGGGGGGCTATGAGCAGTTCTTC	CASSQEIAGGYEQFF
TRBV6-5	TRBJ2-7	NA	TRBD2	TGTGCCAGCAGTTACTCGCTAGCGGGGGCGACCTACGAGCAGTACTTC	CASSYSLAGATYEQYF
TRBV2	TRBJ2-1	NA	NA	TGTGCCAGTTCTTTCTACAATGAGCAGTTCTTC	CASSFYNEQFF
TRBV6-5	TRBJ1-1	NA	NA	TGTGCCAGCAGTTACAACAGGGATGTCACTGAAGCTTTCTTT	CASSYNRDVTEAFF
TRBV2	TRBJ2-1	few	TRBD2	TGTGCCAGCAGTGTATCCAAGCGGGGATACAATGAGCAGTTCTTC	CASSVSKRGYNEQFF
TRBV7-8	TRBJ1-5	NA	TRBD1	TGTGCCAGCAGCCCGGGACAGAATAGCAATCAGCCCCAGCATTTT	CASSPGQNSNQPQHF
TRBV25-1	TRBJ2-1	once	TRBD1	TGTGCCAGCAGCCGGGGACAGTCTGAGCAGTTCTTC	CASSRGQSEQFF
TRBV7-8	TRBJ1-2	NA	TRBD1	TGTGCCAGCAGCTCCGGGACAGAGGTGGGCTACACCTTC	CASSSGTEVGYTF
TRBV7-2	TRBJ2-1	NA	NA	TGTGCCAGCAGCTATTTAACGGGGGATCAGCAGTTCTTC	CASSYLTGDQQFF
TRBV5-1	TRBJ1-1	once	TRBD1	TGCGCCAGCAGCTTGGTCAGGGGGGCGCGGGACACTGAAGCTTTCTTT	CASSLVRGARDTEAFF
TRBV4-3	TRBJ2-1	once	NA	TGCGCCAGCAGCCAAGTTACCGGGGGGCTCTACAATGAGCAGTTCTTC	CASSQVTGGLYNEQFF
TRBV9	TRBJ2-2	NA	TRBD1	TGTGCCAGCAGCTCTCGGACAGGGAACACCGGGGAGCTGTTTTTT	CASSSRTGNTGELFF
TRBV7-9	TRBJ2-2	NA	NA	TGTGCCAGCAGCTTAGCGGGGAGAAACACCGGGGAGCTGTTTTTT	CASSLAGRNTGELFF
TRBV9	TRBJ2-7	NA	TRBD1	TGTGCCAGCAGCGTGGCCGACAGGGCGGGCATCGAGCAGTACTTC	CASSVADRAGIEQYF
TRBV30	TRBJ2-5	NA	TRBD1	TGTGCCTGGAGTGGGACAGGACAAGAGACCCAGTACTTC	CAWSGTGQETQYF
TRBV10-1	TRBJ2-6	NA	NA	TGCGCCAGCAGTGAAGGGGGTTCTGGGGCCAACGTCCTGACTTTC	CASSEGGSGANVLTF
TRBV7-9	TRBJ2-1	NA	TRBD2	TGTGCCAGCAGCTGGGCAACAGGACTAGCGGACAATGAGCAGTTCTTC	CASSWATGLADNEQFF
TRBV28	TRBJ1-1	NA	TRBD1	TGTGCCAGCAGTACCCCGGGACAGGGGGTCGGCACTGAAGCTTTCTTT	CASSTPGQGVGTEAFF
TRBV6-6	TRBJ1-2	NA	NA	TGTGCCAGCAGTTACTCGTGGGGGGAAACGGGTGGCTACACCTTC	CASSYSWGETGGYTF
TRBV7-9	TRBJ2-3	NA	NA	TGTGCCAGCGGTCCCCTTTCGGGGGTGAGCACAGATACGCAGTATTTT	CASGPLSGVSTDTQYF
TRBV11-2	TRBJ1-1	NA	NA	TGTGCCAGCAGCTCGACCACAGGAGACACTGAAGCTTTCTTT	CASSSTTGDTEAFF
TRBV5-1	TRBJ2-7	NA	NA	TGCGCCAGCAGCAGAGGGGACTCAGGCTACGAGCAGTACTTC	CASSRGDSGYEQYF
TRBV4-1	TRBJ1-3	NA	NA	TGCGCCAGCAGTACCCAGGACTCTGGAAACACCATATATTTT	CASSTQDSGNTIYF
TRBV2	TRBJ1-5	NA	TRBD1	TGTGCCAGCAGTGCACAGGGGGTAGGTCAGCCCCAGCATTTT	CASSAQGVGQPQHF
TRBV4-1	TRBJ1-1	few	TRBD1	TGCGCCAGCAGCCAGGGAGGGGACAGGGAAGCTTTCTTT	CASSQGGDREAFF
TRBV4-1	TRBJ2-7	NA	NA	TGCGCCAGCAGCCAAGATCCAGGGACTGGGGAGCAGTACTTC	CASSQDPGTGEQYF
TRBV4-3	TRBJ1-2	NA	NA	TGCGCCAGCAGTGGCGGGAGGGGGGGCTATGGCTACACCTTC	CASSGGRGGYGYTF
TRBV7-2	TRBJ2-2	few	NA	TGTGCCAGCAGCCGAAGAGGGGGAGTCAAAAACACCGGGGAGCTGTTTTTT	CASSRRGGVKNTGELFF
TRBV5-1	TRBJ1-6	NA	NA	TGCGCCAGCAGCTCACCCAGGTTCCAAAGCTCCTATAATTCACCCCTCCACTTT	CASSSPRFQSSYNSPLHF
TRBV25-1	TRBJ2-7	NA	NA	TGTGCCAGCATCCTAACAGGGTTCTCCTACGAGCAGTACTTC	CASILTGFSYEQYF
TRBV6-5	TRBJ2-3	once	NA	TGTGCCACCCGGGGGGCGGGAGGCACAGATACGCAGTATTTT	CATRGAGGTDTQYF
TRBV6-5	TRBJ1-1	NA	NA	TGTGCCAGCAGTGGATCGAGACAGGCTGAAGCTTTCTTT	CASSGSRQAEAFF
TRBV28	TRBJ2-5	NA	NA	TGTGCCAGCAGTGGGACTTCTCCCAAAGAGACCCAGTACTTC	CASSGTSPKETQYF
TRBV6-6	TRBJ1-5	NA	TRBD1	TGTGCCAGCAGCCAATGGGGACAGGGGGTAGGGCAGCCCCAGCATTTT	CASSQWGQGVGQPQHF
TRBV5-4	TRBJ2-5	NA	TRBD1	TGTGCCAGCAGCTACCCCCGGGACAGGGGAAGAGAGACCCAGTACTTC	CASSYPRDRGRETQYF
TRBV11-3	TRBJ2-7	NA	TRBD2	TGTGCCAGCAGCCCCAGCGGGGGCTACGAGCAGTACTTC	CASSPSGGYEQYF
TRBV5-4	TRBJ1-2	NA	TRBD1	TGTGCCAGCAGCTTGCAGGGGGCGCAGCGGAACTATGGCTACACCTTC	CASSLQGAQRNYGYTF
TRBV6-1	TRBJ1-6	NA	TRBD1	TGTGCCAGCGAAGGACAGGGGGATTCACCCCTCCACTTT	CASEGQGDSPLHF